The clone carrying this TCR beta chain was picked up a small number of times. Antigen: not known. The sample is drawn from a study of neoadjuvant nivolumab and ipilimumab in lung cancer. The V end was cut by 3 bases, the J end by 7 bases, with 20 bases between. CDR3 length: 15 residues. Germline values: CDR1 SGHRS, CDR2 YFSETQ. Produced via immunoSEQ multiplex PCR; TCRdb's table is partial and in-frame only. The data contain a few thousand clones, less than 85% of them seen just once; the ten biggest clones take up more than 9%. The study, taken as a whole, reports: Only a single major-pathologic-response sample was available for clonality analysis. Resected tumors had greater TCR richness and clonality than uninvolved lung. Pretherapy blood TCR richness correlated positively with resected tumor richness. From pretherapy to surgery, tumor richness and clonality rose with dual therapy.

This clonotype was sampled from an adult with non-small cell lung cancer. This sample comprised tumor tissue, obtained after neoadjuvant nivolumab, alone or with ipilimumab, at or shortly before surgery. The rearrangement uses TRBV5-1 and TRBJ2-7; D possibly matches TRBD1 or TRBD2 (6 bases each). CDR3 in amino acids: CASSSTGVGSGEQYF. CDR3 DNA: TGCGCCAGCAGCTCGACAGGAGTCGGGAGTGGGGAGCAGTACTTC.